This T cell receptor beta chain was recorded in a study of blood T cells in healthy people across ages. The V and J ends lost 4 bases and 1 base respectively, with 13 bases between them. The germline V gene has CDR1 SGDLS and CDR2 YYNGEE. The CDR3 runs to 15 residues. The second PCR ran about 6 to 12 cycles with a sample-barcoded 5' primer and J-beta primers. One entry per CDR3 protein results from TCRdb running MiXCR on the 5' RACE reads. The sample yields about 780,000 distinct CDR3 sequences, 25% to 30% seen once. This clonotype was seen more than once but under ten times. These records were also assigned to another study, of T cells of mothers and their children.

J is TRBJ2-3 and V is TRBV9; the D gene is possibly TRBD1 (6 bases). The sequenced material came from blood. The origin of this receptor is a boy aged 5-17 years in good health. The CDR3 reads CASSPDRSRTDTQYF. As DNA, the CDR3 is TGTGCCAGCAGCCCCGACAGGAGTCGCACAGATACGCAGTATTTT.